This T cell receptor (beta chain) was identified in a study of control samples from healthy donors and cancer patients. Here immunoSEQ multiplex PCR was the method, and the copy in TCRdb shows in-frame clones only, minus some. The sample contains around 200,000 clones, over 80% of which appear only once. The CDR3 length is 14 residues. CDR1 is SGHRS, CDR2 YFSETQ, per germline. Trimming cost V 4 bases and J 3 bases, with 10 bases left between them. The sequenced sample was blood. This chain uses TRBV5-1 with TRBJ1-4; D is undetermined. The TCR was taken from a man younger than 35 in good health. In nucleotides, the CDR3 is TGCGCCAGCAGCACCCCAAGTTCTAATGAAAAACTGTTTTTT. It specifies CASSTPSSNEKLFF.